The 25 T cell receptor beta chains listed next were all sequenced from one sample in a study of tumor and adjacent non-tumor tissue in lung cancer. This sample's RNA came from whole unsorted tissue. Distant lung tissue was collected more than 3 cm away from the tumor edge. Three rounds of nested PCR, following a modified ARM-PCR protocol, produced the TCRbeta library. TCRdb ran MiXCR on the multiplex PCR reads and lists one entry per CDR3 protein. The table records 50,000 to 70,000 distinct CDR3 sequences, over 60% of them present only once. The specimen sequenced was distant non-tumor lung tissue. These receptors were taken from a man aged 70 or older with non-small cell lung cancer.

There are many counts of this clonotype. In DNA form, the CDR3 reads TGTGCCTGGAGTGTCGGCCAGCTAGCCAAAAACATTCAGTACTTC. It yields the protein CAWSVGQLAKNIQYF. The chain uses TRBV30 and TRBJ2-4; unclear D gene. This CDR3 comprises 15 residues. V lost 0 bases to trimming and J lost 0 bases, with 9 bases between them. Per germline, CDR1 GTSNPN and CDR2 SVGIG (reference sequence).

The table lists this clonotype with many counts. The V gene is TRBV10-2, the J gene TRBJ1-1; the D gene is possibly TRBD1 (5 bases). The V gene lost 6 bases and the J gene lost 5 bases, with 13 bases spanning the gap. This CDR3 is 13 amino acids long. Germline CDR1 WSHSY, CDR2 SAAADI. In nucleotides, the CDR3 is TGCGCCAGCAGGGTAAACGGGGGGACTGAAGCTTTCTTT. This codes for CASRVNGGTEAFF.

As for this clonotype: One junction end does not reproduce the germline sequence, and a read error may be involved. This sequence joins TRBV11-2 and TRBJ2-5; the D gene could be TRBD1 or TRBD2 (6 bases each). Germline V gives CDR1 SGHAT, CDR2 FQNNGV. The CDR3 has 16 residues. CDR3 DNA sequence: TGTACCAGCAGCTTACGTTGGGGGGCGGACCAAGAGACCCAGTACTTC. Amino acids: CTSSLRWGADQETQYF.

The sample holds a few counts of this clonotype. An end of the junction differs from the germline gene, which may be a read error. V usage is TRBV4-1 and J usage is TRBJ2-7, with 7 bases fitting TRBD2. Germline CDR1 MGHRA, CDR2 YSYEKL. The CDR3 sequence is 16 residues long. The CDR3 DNA sequence: TGCGCCAGCAGTCAAGGAGCGGGAAGGACCCCCTACGAGCAGTACTTC. This encodes CASSQGAGRTPYEQYF.

With respect to this clonotype: A read error may account for a junction end that differs from germline. The chain carries TRBV6-5 and TRBJ2-6; weak D call: TRBD2 (6 bases). CDR1 and CDR2 (germline): MNHEY, SVGAGI. CDR3 size: 17 residues. In nucleotides, the CDR3 is TGTGCCAACAGTTCCATATATCGGGGGATTAGGGCCGACGTCCTGATTTTC. It codes for CANSSIYRGIRADVLIF.

This clonotype was seen at least ten times. V usage is TRBV5-6 and J usage is TRBJ1-5, with D tentatively TRBD1 (5 bases). The CDR3 contains 13 residues. Germline assignment: CDR1 SGHDT and CDR2 YYEEEE. Trimming cost V 6 bases and J 7 bases, with 14 bases left between them. In DNA form, the CDR3 reads TGTGCCAGCATGGAATGGGGCCGACAGCCCCAGCATTTT. Amino acids: CASMEWGRQPQHF.

Worth noting for this clonotype: This may be a read error, as it is one base from a much larger clone. The gene calls are TRBV6-5 and TRBJ2-1; D gene ambiguous. The CDR3 totals 14 residues. Trimming cost V 0 bases and J 8 bases, with 11 bases left between them. Germline loops: CDR1 MNHEY, CDR2 SVGAGI. CDR3 sequence reads: CASSYSWRPHEQFF. CDR3 DNA: TGTGCCAGCAGTTACTCGTGGCGCCCCCATGAGCAGTTCTTC.

Turning to this clonotype: A read error may account for a junction end that differs from germline. The V and J genes are TRBV12-3 or TRBV12-4 and TRBJ2-6, with D maybe TRBD2 (6 bases). The CDR3 sequence is 15 residues long. The CDR3 DNA is TGTGCCAGCAGTTTGGGGGGTGGCGGGGCCAAGGTCCTGACTTTC. Translating it yields CASSLGGGGAKVLTF.

In the case of this clonotype: A junction end diverges from the germline sequence, so it may reflect a read error. This sequence joins TRBV29-1 and TRBJ2-7; the D gene is possibly TRBD2 (5 bases). This CDR3 contains 13 residues. The germline V gene has CDR1 SQVTM and CDR2 ANQGSEA. The CDR3 nucleotides read TGTAGCGTTAAAGATGTCATCTCCCACGAGCAGTACTTC. This sequence encodes CSVKDVISHEQYF.

The genes are TRBV5-6 and TRBJ2-4; perhaps TRBD1 as D (5 bases). CDR3 length: 16 amino acids. The V end lost 6 bases, the J end lost 0 bases, and 16 bases lay between the germline ends. Germline CDR1 and CDR2: SGHDT and YYEEEE. The CDR3 DNA is TGTGCCAGCACGGAAAGTTTACAGGTAGCCAAAAACATTCAGTACTTC. Translating it yields CASTESLQVAKNIQYF.

Concerning this clonotype: Because it lacks the conserved phenylalanine or tryptophan at the end, this CDR3 is likely a read error. The chain carries TRBV4-1 and TRBJ1-1, with D perhaps matching TRBD1 (5 bases). The ends were cut back, 4 bases at V and 6 bases at J, with 27 bases in the middle. CDR3 length: 18 amino acids. Germline V gene sequence: CDR1 MGHRA, CDR2 YSYEKL. CDR3 region: CASSRRDAGRNLVAEAFL. The CDR3 DNA reads TGCGCCAGCAGCCGAAGGGATGCGGGACGCAACCTGGTGGCTGAAGCTTTCCTT.

This clonotype was observed a single time. The chain joins TRBV5-1 to TRBJ2-5; D is possibly TRBD1 or TRBD2 (5 bases each). The CDR3 runs to 13 residues. V was shortened by 4 bases and J by 7 bases, with 14 bases between the two germline ends. Germline CDR1 is SGHRS and CDR2 is YFSETQ. CDR3 sequence: CASSPGTAGTQYF. DNA for the CDR3: TGCGCCAGCAGCCCCGGGACGGCTGGGACCCAGTACTTC.

This clonotype was seen just once. One end of the junction is discordant with germline, which a read error may explain. The genes are TRBV20-1 and TRBJ2-7, with D perhaps assigned TRBD1 or TRBD2 (5 bases each). The CDR3 has 14 residues. CDR1 is DFQATT, CDR2 SNEGSKA, per germline (reference sequence). CDR3 bases: TGCAGTGCTAGTCAGGTGAGCTCTCGGGACGAGCGGTACTTC. Translating it yields CSASQVSSRDERYF.

V is TRBV11-2 and J is TRBJ2-6, with D possibly being TRBD1 or TRBD2 (6 bases each). The germline V gene encodes CDR1 SGHAT and CDR2 FQNNGV. The ends were cut back, 4 bases at V and 1 base at J, with 14 bases in the middle. This CDR3 contains 17 residues. The CDR3 loop reads CASSSKGGSSGANVLTF. The CDR3 DNA reads as TGTGCCAGCAGCTCCAAGGGGGGTAGTTCTGGGGCCAACGTCCTGACTTTC.

The CDR3 DNA reads TGTGCCAGCAGCCGCGGGATAGGGAAAGATGATCAGCCCCAGCATTTT. Amino acids: CASSRGIGKDDQPQHF. The V call is TRBV6-5, the J call TRBJ1-5; D not certain. Germline values: CDR1 MNHEY, CDR2 SVGAGI. Deletions cut 6 bases from V and 5 bases from J, with 20 bases between. The CDR3 spans 16 residues.

A note on this clonotype: The germline gene is not matched at one end of the junction; a read error may be the cause. This sequence joins TRBV11-2 and TRBJ1-3; D gene ambiguous. This CDR3 has 15 residues. Germline V CDR1 and CDR2: SGHAT, FQNNGV. CDR3 amino acids: CASSLGTSFGNTTYF. The CDR3 bases are TGTGCCAGCAGCTTGGGCACGAGCTTTGGAAACACCACATATTTT.

Note on this clonotype: A read error may explain this, as a much larger clone is one base away. This sequence joins TRBV7-9 and TRBJ2-7; D ambiguous. The CDR3 sequence is 14 residues long. Germline lookup yields CDR1 SEHNR and CDR2 FQNEAQ (reference sequence). The CDR3 nucleotides read TGTGCCAGCAGCTTTCGTACAGAGACCTACGAGCAGTGCTTC. Residues: CASSFRTETYEQCF.

Regarding this clonotype: This clone may be a read error of a much larger clone one base away. J is TRBJ2-6 and V is TRBV20-1; possibly TRBD1 for D (5 bases). Germline V CDR1 and CDR2: DFQATT, SNEGSKA (reference sequence). The CDR3 runs 13 residues. The CDR3 coding sequence is TGCAGTGTTCGAAGCTCTGGGGCCGACGTCCTGACTTTC. This sequence encodes CSVRSSGADVLTF.

J is TRBJ2-7 and V is TRBV5-1, with D perhaps TRBD1 or TRBD2 (6 bases each). Germline V gene sequence: CDR1 SGHRS, CDR2 YFSETQ. The CDR3 covers 17 residues. The V gene lost 3 bases and the J gene lost 4 bases, with 23 bases spanning the gap. CDR3 DNA: TGCGCCAGCAGCTCCCACTTACAGGGACTTGCCCGGTACGAGCAGTACTTC. Its translation is CASSSHLQGLARYEQYF.

This clonotype occurred many times. V and J are TRBV6-6 and TRBJ1-1, with D perhaps TRBD1 (5 bases). This CDR3 has 14 residues. Between the trimmed V and J ends, which lost 6 bases and 1 base, there was a span of 12 bases. Per germline, CDR1 MNHNY and CDR2 SVGAGI (reference sequence). The CDR3 reads CASRGGGRNTEAFF. The CDR3 nucleotides are TGTGCCAGCAGGGGGGGAGGCAGGAACACTGAAGCTTTCTTT.

The chain joins TRBV11-1 to TRBJ2-5; possibly TRBD2 for D (5 bases). V lost 7 bases to trimming and J lost 6 bases, with 18 bases between them. The CDR3 consists of 14 residues. Germline lookup yields CDR1 SGHAT and CDR2 FQDESV (reference sequence). CDR3 in DNA: TGTGCCAGCACCCGGGGTCATCTACAAAAGACCCAGTACTTC. Translated, it gives CASTRGHLQKTQYF. Filled out from reference TRBV11-1 and TRBJ2-5, the complete variable domain reads EAEVAQSPRYKITEKSQAVAFWCDPISGHATLYWYRQILGQGPELLVQFQDESVVDDSQLPKDRFSAERLKGVDSTLKIQPAELGDSAMYLCASTRGHLQKTQYFGPGTRLLVL.

The chain couples TRBV20-1 to TRBJ2-7; D is possibly TRBD1 (5 bases). The CDR3 sequence is 14 residues long. Trimming removed 0 bases at V and 0 bases at J, with 9 bases between. In germline, CDR1 is DFQATT, CDR2 SNEGSKA (reference sequence). The CDR3 DNA reads as TGCAGTGCTAGAGATCACAGGAACTCCTACGAGCAGTACTTC. It is translated as CSARDHRNSYEQYF.

A remark on this clonotype: A much bigger clone sits one base away, suggesting this may be a read error. The chain links TRBV5-5 to TRBJ2-2; 7 positions match TRBD1. Germline V gives CDR1 SGHKS, CDR2 YYEKEE (reference sequence). This CDR3 has 15 amino acids. Written as DNA, the CDR3 is TGTGCCAGCAGCTGGGACAGCCGGAACACCGGGGAGCCGTTTTTT. Its translation is CASSWDSRNTGEPFF.

Details on this clonotype: A read error may be the cause here, since a much bigger clone is one base away. The CDR3 DNA is TGCAGCGTTCACAGGGGGGTGGGGCAGTACTTC. This codes for CSVHRGVGQYF. V is TRBV29-1 and J is TRBJ2-7, with 8 bases that match TRBD1. Germline lookup yields CDR1 SQVTM and CDR2 ANQGSEA. V was pared by 5 bases and J by 9 bases, with 6 bases of the junction left unmatched. The CDR3 has 11 amino acids.

V gene TRBV24-1 combines with J gene TRBJ1-1; no clear D. The germline V and J ends were trimmed by 7 bases and 1 base, with 9 bases remaining between them. The CDR3 runs to 13 residues. Looked up from germline, CDR1 is KGHDR and CDR2 is SFDVKD. The CDR3 loop is CATSATGNTEAFF. Written as DNA, the CDR3 is TGTGCCACCAGCGCAACGGGGAACACTGAAGCTTTCTTT.